This T cell receptor beta chain was documented in a study of T-cell reconstitution after alpha-beta-depleted transplantation in children. The V end lost 3 bases, the J end lost 3 bases, and 9 bases lay between the germline ends. This CDR3 has 14 amino acids. Molecular barcoding with unique molecular identifiers was used for the TCRbeta library. TCRdb ran MiXCR on the PCR reads and lists one entry per CDR3 protein. Of roughly 300,000 distinct CDR3 sequences in the sample, about 9.4% were seen once. Here the sequenced sample was PBMCs from the stem cell graft donor, taken from the stem cell graft. The J gene is TRBJ1-5, the V gene TRBV12-3 or TRBV12-4, with unresolved D. This TCR derives from a human donor who donated a stem cell graft to a child with acute lymphoblastic leukemia. The CDR3 here is CASSLQVNNQPQHF. In DNA, the CDR3 is TGTGCCAGCAGTTTGCAGGTCAACAATCAGCCCCAGCATTTT.